Sequencing of this T cell receptor beta chain was carried out in a study of human T cells and chemical hapten exposure. The overall study: Patients, chiefly female, had alopecia areata, totalis or universalis.

Unique molecular identifiers were attached to individual cDNA molecules within the library. Each CDR3 protein is one row after TCRdb ran MiXCR on the RACE reads. The table has tens of thousands of distinct CDR3 sequences, around 10% seen once. Time point defined: patch test 1, 2 weeks after DPC sensitization. The treatment is: therapeutic diphenylcyclopropenone sensitization with weekly scalp DPC. The study enrolled 18 to 70-year-old alopecia patients suitable for DPC. With regard to this clonotype: The target antigen is unknown.

Study-wide points: There were significantly more large CDR3 similarity clusters among expanded TCRs than among controls.

Germline values: CDR1 DFQATT, CDR2 SNEGSKA (reference sequence). V shed 0 bases and J shed 2 bases, with 8 bases lying between them. The CDR3 covers 14 residues. The sequence came from a woman between 50 and 59 years old with alopecia areata. Some clones in this sample may be carry-over from other donors' samples. This rearrangement joins TRBV20-1 to TRBJ1-5; D is unresolved. The sample consisted of whole blood, taken in connection with sensitization to the hapten diphenylcyclopropenone (DPC). CDR3 region: CSARDYQGNQPQHF. Here the CDR3 DNA reads TGCAGTGCTAGAGACTATCAGGGCAATCAGCCCCAGCATTTT.